This passage covers 5 T cell receptor beta chains from one sample sequenced in a study of shared clonotypes between healthy human individuals. The data were produced by immunoSEQ multiplex PCR, yet TCRdb's version contains in-frame clones alone and is incomplete. The sample contains some 700,000 clones, less than 95% of which appear only once. The sample comprised memory CD8+ T cells from PBMCs. Subset in this sample: CD45RO+ cells pooled with CCR7-negative TemRA cells. Receptors were obtained from a man aged 18 to 30 in good health. Some clones in this sample may be carry-over from other donors' samples.

The chain recombines TRBV29-1 with TRBJ2-2; possible D gene TRBD2, 6 bases. CDR1 and CDR2 (germline): SQVTM, ANQGSEA. The V and J ends lost 2 bases and 4 bases respectively, with 23 bases between them. The CDR3 covers 18 residues. CDR3 residues: CSVEIVGTAGSSTGELFF. CDR3 coding DNA: TGCAGCGTTGAAATAGTTGGGACGGCCGGGAGTAGCACCGGGGAGCTGTTTTTT.

The DNA of the CDR3 is TGCGCCAGCAGCTTGGGCCCAATAAGCGGGAGTATGGATACGCAGTATTTT. Translating gives CASSLGPISGSMDTQYF. The J gene is TRBJ2-3, the V gene TRBV5-1; 8 bases align to TRBD2. CDR1 SGHRS and CDR2 YFSETQ come from the germline V gene. J was trimmed by 6 bases and V by 0 bases; bases with no gene match: 12. The CDR3 totals 17 residues.

Only one count was recorded for this clone. This chain joins TRBV19 and TRBJ2-1, with TRBD2 matching 13 bases. This CDR3 comprises 14 residues. CDR1 is LNHDA, CDR2 SQIVND, per germline (reference sequence). After removal of 3 bases from V and 12 bases from J, the junction contained 5 bases not matched to a gene. The CDR3 nucleotides read TGTGCCAGTAGTATCGGACTAGCGGGAGACTCGCAGTTCTTC. This sequence encodes CASSIGLAGDSQFF.

This clone was counted a single time. This rearrangement joins TRBV13 to TRBJ2-2; D tentatively reads TRBD1 or TRBD2 (5 bases each). This CDR3 spans 17 amino acids. Looked up from germline, CDR1 is PRHDT and CDR2 is FYEKMQ (reference sequence). V was cut by 4 bases and J by 2 bases, with 17 bases left in between. The CDR3 here is CASSWFGTQRNTGELFF. The CDR3 DNA follows: TGTGCCAGCAGCTGGTTCGGGACGCAACGCAACACCGGGGAGCTGTTTTTT.

The chain employs TRBV15 and TRBJ2-7; 8 bases line up with TRBD1. The J segment lost 2 bases and the V segment lost 3 bases, leaving 6 bases of the junction unmatched. Germline V CDR1 and CDR2: LNHNV, YYDKDF (reference sequence). The CDR3 sequence is 15 residues long. CDR3 residues: CATSSLTGAAYEQYF. The DNA for the CDR3 is TGTGCCACCAGCAGCTTGACAGGGGCCGCCTACGAGCAGTACTTC.